These 26 T cell receptor beta chains were all obtained from the same sample, sequenced in a study of cytomegalovirus exposure and HLA in healthy donors. Assay used: immunoSEQ multiplex PCR; TCRdb lists only in-frame clones, some missing. The data hold under 150,000 clones, with more than 75% observed a single time. The source material was PBMCs. The receptors stem from a woman younger than 30 in good health and CMV-seropositive.

The J gene is TRBJ2-7, the V gene TRBV5-1; 11 bases line up with TRBD2. Germline V gene sequence: CDR1 SGHRS, CDR2 YFSETQ. CDR3 size: 16 residues. J gave up 5 bases and V 0 bases, and 7 bases lay outside the gene matches. CDR3 DNA sequence: TGCGCCAGCAGCTTGGTTGTACTAGCGGGAGCGGACGAGCAGTACTTC. It yields the protein CASSLVVLAGADEQYF.

The chain carries TRBV7-9 and TRBJ2-1; 10 bases line up with TRBD2. The J segment lost 3 bases and the V segment lost 6 bases, leaving 5 bases of the junction unmatched. The CDR3 loop spans 15 amino acids. The germline CDR1 and CDR2 sequences are SEHNR and FQNEAQ (reference sequence). The CDR3 DNA reads TGTGCCAGCAGGCAGACTAGCGGGCACTACAATGAGCAGTTCTTC. Its protein product is CASRQTSGHYNEQFF.

CDR3 sequence: CASQHSNTIYF. The CDR3 DNA reads as TGTGCCAGCCAACACAGCAACACCATATATTTT. The chain is built from TRBV6-1 and TRBJ1-3; D remains ambiguous. V shed 8 bases and J shed 7 bases, with 9 bases lying between them. Germline CDR1 is MNHNS and CDR2 is SASEGT. The CDR3 covers 11 residues.

As concerns this clone: A junction boundary mismatches the germline segment, possibly from a read error. J is TRBJ1-1 and V is TRBV27; TRBD1 might be the D (5 bases). The CDR3 is 13 residues long. Per germline, CDR1 MNHEY and CDR2 SMNVEV (reference sequence). This CDR3 is CASRLQGHTEAFF. CDR3 sequence (DNA): TGTGCCAGCAGGCTTCAGGGCCACACCGAAGCTTTCTTT.

J is TRBJ1-1 and V is TRBV27; D remains unclear. Trimming pared 5 bases from V and 1 base from J, leaving 5 bases between. Per the germline V gene, CDR1 is MNHEY and CDR2 is SMNVEV (reference sequence). The CDR3 has 12 amino acids. CDR3 amino acids: CASSGRNTEAFF. CDR3 nucleotide sequence: TGTGCCAGCAGTGGCAGGAACACTGAAGCTTTCTTT.

The chain uses TRBV7-9 and TRBJ2-7, with TRBD1 matching over 9 bases. V lost 6 bases, J lost 4 bases, and 16 bases stayed unmatched. The germline V gene has CDR1 SEHNR and CDR2 FQNEAQ (reference sequence). The CDR3 runs 17 residues. The CDR3 protein is CASSSPWGQDRGYEQYF. The CDR3 DNA sequence: TGTGCCAGCAGTTCTCCCTGGGGGCAAGACAGGGGGTACGAGCAGTACTTC.

The rearrangement links TRBV5-1 to TRBJ2-3, with unresolved D. The CDR3 consists of 14 residues. Germline values: CDR1 SGHRS, CDR2 YFSETQ. The V end lost 0 bases, the J end lost 0 bases, and 5 bases lay between the germline ends. The DNA of the CDR3 is TGCGCCAGCAGCTTGGAACTAAGCACAGATACGCAGTATTTT. Protein: CASSLELSTDTQYF. The variable domain in full, with the rest retrieved from reference TRBV5-1 and TRBJ2-3, is KAGVTQTPRYLIKTRGQQVTLSCSPISGHRSVSWYQQTPGQGLQFLFEYFSETQRNKGNFPGRFSGRQFSNSRSEMNVSTLELGDSALYLCASSLELSTDTQYFGPGTRLTVL.

The V and J genes are TRBV7-9 and TRBJ2-3; 7 bases are a match to TRBD1. Germline CDR1 reads SEHNR; CDR2 reads FQNEAQ (reference sequence). Losses at the gene ends were 1 base for V and 4 bases for J; bases not matched to a gene: 2. This CDR3 spans 14 amino acids. Here the CDR3 DNA reads TGTGCCAGCAGCTTAGGTCAGGGGGCAGATACGCAGTATTTT. Residues: CASSLGQGADTQYF.

The rearrangement uses TRBV25-1 and TRBJ1-5; the D is unclear. In germline, CDR1 is MGHDK, CDR2 SYGVNS. Trimming took off 5 bases at V and 4 bases at J, with 18 bases between the two ends. The CDR3 loop spans 16 amino acids. CDR3 sequence (DNA): TGTGCCAGCAGTCCGGCCGATCAGCGCGGAAATCAGCCCCAGCATTTT. Residues: CASSPADQRGNQPQHF.

The gene calls are TRBV7-8 and TRBJ2-3; TRBD2 aligns across 8 bases. Trimming cost V 3 bases and J 2 bases; bases outside gene matches: 4. Germline lookup yields CDR1 SGHVS and CDR2 FQNEAQ. This CDR3 region has 15 residues. The CDR3 region is CASSFTSGPTDTQYF. The CDR3 DNA reads TGTGCCAGCAGCTTTACTAGCGGACCCACAGATACGCAGTATTTT.

V is TRBV7-3 and J is TRBJ2-2; TRBD2 matches 7 bases. From germline, CDR1 is SGHTA and CDR2 FQGTGA. V lost 2 bases, J lost 3 bases, and 9 bases stayed unmatched. The CDR3 length is 17 residues. As DNA, the CDR3 is TGTGCCAGCAGCTTATCGTGGGGGGGTCGGTACACCGGGGAGCTGTTTTTT. Amino acid sequence: CASSLSWGGRYTGELFF.

The genes are TRBV6-1 and TRBJ1-2; D is undetermined. Between the trimmed V and J ends, which lost 6 bases and 4 bases, there was a span of 15 bases. Germline values: CDR1 MNHNS, CDR2 SASEGT. This CDR3 region has 14 residues. The DNA of the CDR3 is TGTGCCAGCAGCTGGGTCGAGGTTGGCTATGGCTACACCTTC. Protein sequence: CASSWVEVGYGYTF.

V gene TRBV27 combines with J gene TRBJ2-2; D is possibly TRBD2 (5 bases). Germline V CDR1 and CDR2: MNHEY, SMNVEV (reference sequence). There are 13 residues in the CDR3. Trimming stripped 5 bases from V and 7 bases from J, with 11 bases between. CDR3 bases: TGTGCCAGCAGTCCAACCGGAGGCGGGGAGCTGTTTTTT. It translates to CASSPTGGGELFF.

This sequence joins TRBV30 and TRBJ2-4; tentatively, D is TRBD2 (5 bases). The CDR3 runs to 12 residues. Trimming pared 1 base from V and 7 bases from J, leaving 8 bases between. The germline V gene has CDR1 GTSNPN and CDR2 SVGIG (reference sequence). For the CDR3, the DNA is TGTGCCTGGAGTGCCTCGGGGAACATTCAGTACTTC. This sequence encodes CAWSASGNIQYF.

The chain couples TRBV19 to TRBJ2-5, with a weak D call TRBD2 (6 bases). Germline V gene sequence: CDR1 LNHDA, CDR2 SQIVND (reference sequence). This CDR3 is 16 amino acids long. V was shortened by 1 base and J by 1 base, with 13 bases between the two germline ends. DNA of the CDR3: TGTGCCAGTAGTATAGGGGGGACTCCTCTCCAAGAGACCCAGTACTTC. This sequence encodes CASSIGGTPLQETQYF.

J is TRBJ2-3 and V is TRBV7-3; D is possibly TRBD1 (6 bases). The CDR3 totals 16 residues. The V end was cut by 4 bases, the J end by 4 bases, with 18 bases between. The germline gives CDR1 SGHTA, CDR2 FQGTGA. CDR3 sequence: CASSSTGYTTPDTQYF. In DNA, the CDR3 is TGTGCCAGCAGCTCCACAGGGTACACGACCCCAGATACGCAGTATTTT.

This CDR3 reads CASSEAGEAFF. The CDR3 bases are TGTGCCAGCAGTGAAGCAGGGGAAGCTTTCTTT. The chain has TRBV6-5 and TRBJ1-1, with TRBD1 as a possible D gene (5 bases). V was cut by 5 bases and J by 8 bases, with 9 bases left in between. The CDR3 extends over 11 amino acids. CDR1 is MNHEY and CDR2 is SVGAGI in the germline V gene.

The chain joins TRBV28 to TRBJ1-2, with D tentatively TRBD1 (5 bases). The CDR3 totals 14 residues. V was pared by 10 bases and J by 0 bases, with 15 bases between. The germline CDR1 and CDR2 sequences are MDHEN and SYDVKM. Here the CDR3 DNA reads TGTGCCATAGAAAGGGGAGGGCCTAACTATGGCTACACCTTC. Its protein product is CAIERGGPNYGYTF.

The chain carries TRBV2 and TRBJ2-3, with 7 nucleotides matching TRBD2. Trimming removed 6 bases from V and 2 bases from J; junction bases left unmatched: 8. The length of the CDR3 is 15 residues. In germline, CDR1 is SNHLY, CDR2 FYNNEI. In nucleotides, the CDR3 is TGTGCCAGCAGGGAACGGGACTATCCCACAGATACGCAGTATTTT. It encodes CASRERDYPTDTQYF. The full variable domain, completed using reference TRBV2 and TRBJ2-3, is EPEVTQTPSHQVTQMGQEVILRCVPISNHLYFYWYRQILGQKVEFLVSFYNNEISEKSEIFDDQFSVERPDGSNFTLKIRSTKLEDSAMYFCASRERDYPTDTQYFGPGTRLTVL.

This clone has a handful of counts. The genes are TRBV6-5 and TRBJ1-6, with D possibly TRBD1 on 5 matching bases. V shed 5 bases and J shed 8 bases, with 13 bases lying between them. The germline gives CDR1 MNHEY, CDR2 SVGAGI. The CDR3 loop spans 14 amino acids. CDR3: CASSNRPRYSPLHF. The DNA of the CDR3 is TGTGCCAGCAGTAACAGGCCACGGTATTCACCCCTCCACTTT.

This chain connects TRBV11-2 to TRBJ2-7, with D possibly TRBD2 on 6 matching bases. The V end was cut by 1 base, the J end by 2 bases, with 15 bases between. Germline V CDR1 and CDR2: SGHAT, FQNNGV. The CDR3 sequence is 16 residues long. The CDR3 DNA reads TGTGCCAGCAGCTTAGGGGGAGGCGGCGTGACCTACGAGCAGTACTTC. Residues: CASSLGGGGVTYEQYF.

This clone turned up a few times. The V and J genes are TRBV6-5 and TRBJ1-1, with a weak D call TRBD1 (6 bases). Looked up from germline, CDR1 is MNHEY and CDR2 is SVGAGI. The CDR3 has 12 amino acids. Trimming left V 5 bases short and J 7 bases short, with 11 bases between. This chain's CDR3 is CASSRDTSEAFF. CDR3 nucleotide sequence: TGTGCCAGCAGTCGGGACACGAGTGAAGCTTTCTTT.

This sequence joins TRBV25-1 and TRBJ2-3; 8 bases are a match to TRBD1. The V segment lost 9 bases and the J segment 1 base; nucleotides outside the gene matches: 9. The CDR3 has 15 residues. The germline CDR1 and CDR2 sequences are MGHDK and SYGVNS. The CDR3 sequence is CASSPGTGRTDTQYF. The CDR3 coding sequence is TGTGCCAGTAGTCCCGGGACAGGTCGCACAGATACGCAGTATTTT. The full variable domain, completed using reference TRBV25-1 and TRBJ2-3, is EADIYQTPRYLVIGTGKKITLECSQTMGHDKMYWYQQDPGMELHLIHYSYGVNSTEKGDLSSESTVSRIRTEHFPLTLESARPSHTSQYLCASSPGTGRTDTQYFGPGTRLTVL.

In this sample, this clone turned up once. J is TRBJ1-6 and V is TRBV18; the match to TRBD1 covers 8 bases. The CDR3 consists of 15 residues. V was clipped by 5 bases and J by 4 bases; unmatched bases: 4. The V gene's germline CDR1 is KGHSH and CDR2 LQKENI. The CDR3, as DNA: TGTGCCAGCTCAGTAGGGACAGGTTATAATTCACCCCTCCACTTT. Its protein is CASSVGTGYNSPLHF.

This chain joins TRBV5-6 and TRBJ1-1, with 8 bases that match TRBD1. Germline V CDR1 and CDR2: SGHDT, YYEEEE. The J segment lost 0 bases and the V segment lost 1 base, leaving 5 bases of the junction unmatched. The CDR3 spans 16 residues. This CDR3 is CASSLSTGGMNTEAFF. CDR3 sequence (DNA): TGTGCCAGCAGCTTGTCAACAGGGGGAATGAACACTGAAGCTTTCTTT.

This sequence joins TRBV29-1 and TRBJ1-2; 7 bases map to TRBD1. This CDR3 is 15 amino acids long. Unmatched junction bases numbered 15, after V lost 6 bases and J lost 5 bases. The germline V gene has CDR1 SQVTM and CDR2 ANQGSEA. CDR3 loop: CSVAGQAPPRYGYTF. DNA for the CDR3: TGCAGCGTCGCCGGACAGGCCCCACCCCGATATGGCTACACCTTC.